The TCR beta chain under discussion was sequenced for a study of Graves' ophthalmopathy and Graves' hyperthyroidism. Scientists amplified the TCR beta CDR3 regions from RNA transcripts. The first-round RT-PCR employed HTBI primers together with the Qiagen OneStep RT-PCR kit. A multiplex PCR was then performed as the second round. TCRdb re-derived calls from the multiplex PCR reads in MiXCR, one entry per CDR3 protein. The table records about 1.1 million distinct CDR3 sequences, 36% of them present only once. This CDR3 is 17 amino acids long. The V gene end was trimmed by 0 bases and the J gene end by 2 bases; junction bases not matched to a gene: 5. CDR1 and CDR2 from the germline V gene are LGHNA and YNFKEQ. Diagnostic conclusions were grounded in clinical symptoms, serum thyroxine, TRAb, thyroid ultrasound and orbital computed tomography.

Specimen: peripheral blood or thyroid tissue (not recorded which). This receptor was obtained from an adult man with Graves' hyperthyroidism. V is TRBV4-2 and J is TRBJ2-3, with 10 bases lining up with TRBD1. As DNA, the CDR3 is TGTGCCAGCAGCCAAGAACGGGACAGGGGCATCACAGATACGCAGTATTTT. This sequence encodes CASSQERDRGITDTQYF.